This record covers a single T cell receptor beta chain. As yet, its antigen is unknown. This sample stems from a study of shared clonotypes between healthy human individuals. Germline values: CDR1 MNHNS, CDR2 SASEGT. The CDR3 is 14 amino acids. Trimming cost V 8 bases and J 2 bases, with 15 bases left between them. Deep-level running was used for the assay. Source study methods: Junction-only immunoSEQ sequences carried no quality scores, so filtering differed. TCRdb's copy holds only in-frame clones and misses some; the assay was immunoSEQ multiplex PCR. The DNA gave D and trimming, while V, J and clone size come from that table. The data show approximately 530,000 clones, approximately 94% seen once. The study's findings and limits: Relative to their counterparts shared across all four donors, non-shared clonotypes exhibited diminished generation probabilities. Genetic and exposure-history diversity was limited by the few donors.

The receptor was derived from a woman in her twenties or thirties in good health. Sequencing was performed on naive CD4+ T cells sorted from blood. The subset here: CD45RA+ positively selected. The chain carries TRBV6-1 and TRBJ1-2, with D possibly TRBD1 on 6 matching bases. The CDR3 spells CASLKTGLNYGYTF. The CDR3 DNA is TGTGCCAGCCTGAAGACAGGCTTAAACTATGGCTACACCTTC.